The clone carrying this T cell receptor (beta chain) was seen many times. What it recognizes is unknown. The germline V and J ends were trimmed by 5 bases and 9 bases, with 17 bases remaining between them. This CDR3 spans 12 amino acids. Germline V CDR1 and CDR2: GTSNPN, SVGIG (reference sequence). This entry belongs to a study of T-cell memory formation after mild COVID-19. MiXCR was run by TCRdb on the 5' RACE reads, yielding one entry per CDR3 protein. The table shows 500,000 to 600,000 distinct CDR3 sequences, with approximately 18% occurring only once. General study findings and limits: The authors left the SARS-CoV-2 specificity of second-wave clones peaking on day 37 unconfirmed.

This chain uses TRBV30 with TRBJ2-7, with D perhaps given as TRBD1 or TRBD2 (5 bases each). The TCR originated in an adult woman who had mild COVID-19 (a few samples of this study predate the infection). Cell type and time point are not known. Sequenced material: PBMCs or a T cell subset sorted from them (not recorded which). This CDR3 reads CAWQRGPGRQYF. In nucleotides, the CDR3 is TGTGCCTGGCAACGGGGCCCTGGGAGGCAGTACTTC.